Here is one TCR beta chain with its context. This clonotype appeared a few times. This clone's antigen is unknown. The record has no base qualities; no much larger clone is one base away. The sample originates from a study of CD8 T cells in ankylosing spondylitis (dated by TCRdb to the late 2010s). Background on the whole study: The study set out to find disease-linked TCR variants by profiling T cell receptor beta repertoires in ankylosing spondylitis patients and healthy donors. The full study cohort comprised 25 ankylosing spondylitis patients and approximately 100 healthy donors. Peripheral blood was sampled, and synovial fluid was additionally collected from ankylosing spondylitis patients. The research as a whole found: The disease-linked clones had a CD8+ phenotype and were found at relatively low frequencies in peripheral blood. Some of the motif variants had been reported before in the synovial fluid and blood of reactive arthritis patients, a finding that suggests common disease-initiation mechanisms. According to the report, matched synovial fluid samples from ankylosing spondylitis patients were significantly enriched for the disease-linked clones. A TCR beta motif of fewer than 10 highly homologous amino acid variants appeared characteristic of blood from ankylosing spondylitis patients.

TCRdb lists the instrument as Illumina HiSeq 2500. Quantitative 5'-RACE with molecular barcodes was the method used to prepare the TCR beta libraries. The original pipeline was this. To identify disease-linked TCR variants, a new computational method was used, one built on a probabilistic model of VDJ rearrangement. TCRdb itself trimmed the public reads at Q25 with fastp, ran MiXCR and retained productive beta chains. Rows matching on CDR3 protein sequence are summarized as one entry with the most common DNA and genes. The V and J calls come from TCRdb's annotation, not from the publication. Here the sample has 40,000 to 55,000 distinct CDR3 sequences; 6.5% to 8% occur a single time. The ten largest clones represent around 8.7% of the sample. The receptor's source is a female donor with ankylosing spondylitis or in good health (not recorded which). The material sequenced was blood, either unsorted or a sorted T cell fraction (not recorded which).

The CDR3 sequence is CASSPRLQETQYF. The DNA sequence reads TGTGCCAGCTCACCAAGGTTGCAAGAGACCCAGTACTTC. The sequence joins TRBV18 to TRBJ2-5; the D gene cannot be named for sure. CDR1 and CDR2 were assigned from the germline V gene as KGHSH and LQKENI. Taken from cysteine to phenylalanine, the CDR3 has 13 residues. Only CDR3 DNA is held: 39 bases, read in frame from base 1. The junction carries 6 bases between V and J, which are trimmed by 2 bases and 2 bases respectively.